The 30 T cell receptor beta chains given below trace back to one sample, sequenced in a study of vaccination and CD4 T cells after COVID-19. Treatment given: roughly 11-day PBMC culture with coronavirus spike peptide pools or control peptides (ViraFEST assay). The Oncomine TCR Beta short-read assay generated sequence data from the DNA of cultured CD4+ T cells. One entry per CDR3 protein results from TCRdb running MiXCR on the PCR reads. The repertoire includes 15,000 to 25,000 distinct CDR3 sequences, about 44% of them detected once, and less than 4.5% sits in the top ten. Their recognized antigens are unknown. This material consisted of CD4+ T cells from blood, cultured in vitro, taken before SARS-CoV-2 vaccination. The receptor source for this set is a human donor who had recovered from COVID-19.

This clonotype was seen only a few times. J is TRBJ2-1 and V is TRBV28; TRBD2 matches at 8 bases. The CDR3 length is 15 residues. Germline CDR1 and CDR2: MDHEN and SYDVKM. The V segment lost 1 base and the J segment 4 bases; nucleotides outside the gene matches: 3. In DNA form, the CDR3 reads TGTGCCAGCAGTTTATCGGGACTAGGTTACAATGAGCAGTTCTTC. Its protein is CASSLSGLGYNEQFF.

The chain carries TRBV2 and TRBJ1-2; no reliable D call. Germline CDR1 SNHLY, CDR2 FYNNEI. Trimming left V 7 bases short and J 8 bases short, with 14 bases between. The CDR3 contains 12 residues. In DNA, the CDR3 is TGTGCCAGCACCTACACATCCCGGGGCTACACCTTC. It translates to CASTYTSRGYTF.

The chain joins TRBV6-1 to TRBJ1-1, with unresolved D. V shed 8 bases and J shed 2 bases, with 12 bases lying between them. CDR1 is MNHNS, CDR2 SASEGT, per germline. This CDR3 region has 13 residues. Written as DNA, the CDR3 is TGTGCCAGCGCCTGGAACGAAAACACTGAAGCTTTCTTT. It is translated as CASAWNENTEAFF.

The rearrangement uses TRBV20-1 and TRBJ1-1; 7 bases are shared with TRBD1. The CDR3 runs 15 residues. Germline V lookup: CDR1 DFQATT, CDR2 SNEGSKA (reference sequence). Germline trimming cut 3 bases from V and 5 bases from J; bases unmatched to any gene: 12. CDR3 sequence reads: CSARTGSTRGTEAFF. CDR3 DNA sequence: TGCAGTGCTAGGACAGGGTCGACTCGGGGTACTGAAGCTTTCTTT.

This clonotype has only a few counts. V and J are TRBV7-9 and TRBJ1-2, with 10 bases identical to TRBD1. Germline V CDR1 and CDR2: SEHNR, FQNEAQ (reference sequence). This CDR3 region has 12 residues. V gave up 5 bases and J gave up 10 bases; unmatched junction bases: 4. The CDR3 bases are TGTGCCAGCAGCCGACAGGGGGCGGCCTACACCTTC. It yields the protein CASSRQGAAYTF.

The chain links TRBV6-2 or TRBV6-3 to TRBJ2-6, with D uncertain. Germline values: CDR1 MNHEY, CDR2 SVGEGT. Trimming removed 6 bases at V and 6 bases at J, with 12 bases between. This CDR3 spans 14 amino acids. CDR3 nucleotide sequence: TGTGCCAGCAGCCAGTCCCCCGAGGCCAACGTCCTGACTTTC. Amino acids: CASSQSPEANVLTF.

This clonotype was observed a few times. This chain connects TRBV7-2 to TRBJ1-5, with a possible D match to TRBD1 (6 bases). Germline V gene lookup returns CDR1 SGHTA and CDR2 FQGNSA. The CDR3 extends over 15 amino acids. The V end lost 5 bases, the J end lost 6 bases, and 17 bases lay between the germline ends. CDR3 region: CASSPGAGEGQPQHF. CDR3 sequence (DNA): TGTGCCAGCAGCCCCGGAGCAGGGGAAGGTCAGCCCCAGCATTTT.

The rearrangement links TRBV28 to TRBJ1-2; possibly TRBD1 for D (6 bases). V dropped 6 bases and J dropped 3 bases, with 14 bases sitting between them. The CDR3 runs 14 residues. Germline V CDR1 and CDR2: MDHEN, SYDVKM. The CDR3 spells CASRHRTVDYGYTF. DNA for the CDR3: TGTGCCAGCAGACACAGGACAGTCGACTATGGCTACACCTTC.

This chain connects TRBV15 to TRBJ1-1; 12 bases map to TRBD1. CDR1 and CDR2 (germline): LNHNV, YYDKDF (reference sequence). This CDR3 contains 14 residues. CDR3 DNA: TGTGACGAATGGGACAGGGGGCTGAGCACTGAAGCTTTCTTT. Translation gives CDEWDRGLSTEAFF.

The chain uses TRBV20-1 and TRBJ1-3; D remains unclear. V was clipped by 4 bases and J by 0 bases, with 16 bases between them. This CDR3 is 16 amino acids long. CDR1 and CDR2 from the germline V gene are DFQATT and SNEGSKA (reference sequence). The CDR3 sequence is CSATNLHLSSGNTIYF. The DNA of the CDR3 is TGCAGTGCTACCAATTTACACTTGAGCTCTGGAAACACCATATATTTT.

The CDR3 loop reads CSALGRSSYEQYF. The DNA for the CDR3 is TGCAGTGCTTTGGGCAGGAGCTCCTACGAGCAGTACTTC. This rearrangement joins TRBV20-1 to TRBJ2-7; D unresolved. V lost 5 bases and J 0 bases, leaving 11 bases between the germline ends. The CDR3 has 13 residues. Germline CDR1 reads DFQATT; CDR2 reads SNEGSKA (reference sequence).

There are a few counts of this clonotype. The chain joins TRBV20-1 to TRBJ1-2; D is perhaps TRBD1 (5 bases). CDR3 size: 12 residues. V lost 2 bases to trimming and J lost 2 bases, with 6 bases between them. Germline assignment: CDR1 DFQATT and CDR2 SNEGSKA (reference sequence). The CDR3 sequence is CSARQGNYGYTF. For the CDR3, the DNA is TGCAGTGCTAGACAGGGCAACTATGGCTACACCTTC.

In its sample, this clonotype was seen a few times. The rearrangement links TRBV20-1 to TRBJ2-5; D gene unclear. Germline V gene sequence: CDR1 DFQATT, CDR2 SNEGSKA (reference sequence). V lost 1 base and J lost 0, with 12 bases in between. The CDR3 has 15 amino acids. The DNA for the CDR3 is TGCAGTGCTAGAGTCCGCGGTAACCACCAAGAGACCCAGTACTTC. It is translated as CSARVRGNHQETQYF.

This clonotype was seen a handful of times. V is TRBV7-3 and J is TRBJ2-6; D is perhaps TRBD2 (5 bases). This CDR3 has 16 amino acids. CDR1 is SGHTA and CDR2 is FQGTGA in the germline V gene. The ends were cut back, 1 base at V and 1 base at J, with 8 bases in the middle. The CDR3 is CASSLSPGSGANVLTF. The DNA of the CDR3 is TGTGCCAGCAGCTTAAGCCCGGGATCTGGGGCCAACGTCCTGACTTTC.

The rearrangement links TRBV20-1 to TRBJ1-1, with 9 nucleotides matching TRBD1. CDR3 length equals 14 residues. After removal of 3 bases from V and 4 bases from J, the junction contained 6 bases not matched to a gene. Germline V lookup: CDR1 DFQATT, CDR2 SNEGSKA (reference sequence). CDR3 in amino acids: CSASRGQGTTEAFF. In nucleotides, the CDR3 is TGCAGTGCTAGTCGAGGACAGGGGACCACTGAAGCTTTCTTT.

The chain has TRBV7-9 and TRBJ2-2; 8 bases map to TRBD1. This CDR3 contains 15 residues. The germline gives CDR1 SEHNR, CDR2 FQNEAQ (reference sequence). Trimming at V came to 1 base and at J to 7 bases, leaving 5 bases not matched to a gene. The CDR3 reads CASSLGQGNGGELFF. CDR3 bases: TGTGCCAGCAGCTTAGGACAGGGGAATGGCGGGGAGCTGTTTTTT.

The chain recombines TRBV19 with TRBJ1-5; 7 bases line up with TRBD1. From germline, CDR1 is LNHDA and CDR2 SQIVND (reference sequence). The CDR3 spans 16 residues. Trimming removed 3 bases from V and 2 bases from J; junction bases left unmatched: 7. The CDR3 DNA is TGTGCCAGTAGTATCAGACAGGGCGGGGGCAATCAGCCCCAGCATTTT. It is translated as CASSIRQGGGNQPQHF. The entire variable domain, with the rest obtained from reference TRBV19 and TRBJ1-5, is as follows: DGGITQSPKYLFRKEGQNVTLSCEQNLNHDAMYWYRQDPGQGLRLIYYSQIVNDFQKGDIAEGYSVSREKKESFPLTVTSAQKNPTAFYLCASSIRQGGGNQPQHFGDGTRLSIL.

This clonotype was observed once. The chain employs TRBV12-5 and TRBJ1-6; 8 bases match TRBD1. CDR1 and CDR2 from the germline V gene are LGHNT and FRNRAP. The CDR3 totals 15 residues. V shed 0 bases and J 9 bases; nucleotides not matched to a gene: 4. CDR3 protein: CASGLVTGVGSPLHF. The CDR3 DNA reads TGTGCTAGTGGTTTGGTGACAGGGGTGGGTTCACCCCTCCACTTT. Full variable domain (rest looked up from reference TRBV12-5 and TRBJ1-6): DARVTQTPRHKVTEMGQEVTMRCQPILGHNTVFWYRQTMMQGLELLAYFRNRAPLDDSGMPKDRFSAEMPDATLATLKIQPSEPRDSAVYFCASGLVTGVGSPLHFGNGTRLTVT.

The chain has TRBV30 and TRBJ1-1; D is perhaps TRBD1 (6 bases). V lost 7 bases, J lost 3 bases, and 15 bases lay in between. The CDR3 covers 13 residues. CDR1 is GTSNPN, CDR2 SVGIG, per germline (reference sequence). CDR3 nucleotides: TGTGCCTTTACTACAGGGTGGGACACTGAAGCTTTCTTT. Translated: CAFTTGWDTEAFF.

The sample holds a few counts of this clonotype. The V call is TRBV20-1, the J call TRBJ2-7, with a weak D call TRBD1 (5 bases). The germline CDR1 and CDR2 sequences are DFQATT and SNEGSKA (reference sequence). This CDR3 has 11 residues. V dropped 3 bases and J dropped 5 bases, with 8 bases sitting between them. The CDR3 protein is CSASLRDEQYF. For the CDR3, the DNA is TGCAGTGCTAGTCTCAGGGACGAGCAGTACTTC.

J is TRBJ2-7 and V is TRBV7-2; tentatively, D is TRBD2 (7 bases). V lost 5 bases, J lost 6 bases, and 20 bases lay in between. The CDR3 sequence is 15 residues long. In germline, CDR1 is SGHTA, CDR2 FQGNSA. Here the CDR3 reads CASSRTGTNVAEQYF. CDR3 nucleotide sequence: TGTGCCAGCAGCCGAACAGGGACTAACGTCGCCGAGCAGTACTTC. Full variable domain (outside the CDR3, taken from reference TRBV7-2 and TRBJ2-7): GAGVSQSPSNKVTEKGKDVELRCDPISGHTALYWYRQSLGQGLEFLIYFQGNSAPDKSGLPSDRFSAERTGGSVSTLTIQRTQQEDSAVYLCASSRTGTNVAEQYFGPGTRLTVT.

This chain uses TRBV7-3 with TRBJ2-3, with D hard to call. Between the trimmed V and J ends, which lost 1 base and 1 base, there was a span of 12 bases. CDR3 length: 16 residues. Germline CDR1 is SGHTA and CDR2 is FQGTGA. The CDR3 coding sequence is TGTGCCAGCAGCTTAAAGGACCCAGGAGGCACAGATACGCAGTATTTT. Amino acids: CASSLKDPGGTDTQYF.

J is TRBJ2-2 and V is TRBV11-3; D is uncertain. This CDR3 contains 12 residues. V lost 5 bases to trimming and J lost 8 bases, with 9 bases between them. Germline CDR1 SGHNT, CDR2 YENEEA. The CDR3 region has the DNA TGTGCCAGCAGCACTCGGACGGGGGAGCTGTTTTTT. Amino acids: CASSTRTGELFF.

In this sample, this clonotype turned up once. The chain recombines TRBV20-1 with TRBJ2-2; TRBD2 aligns across 8 bases. Trimming took 1 base from V and 2 from J; bases not matched to a gene: 6. Germline V gene data show CDR1 as DFQATT and CDR2 as SNEGSKA (reference sequence). The CDR3 runs 16 residues. In DNA form, the CDR3 reads TGCAGTGCTAGAGCCCAGCGGGAGTTAAACACCGGGGAGCTGTTTTTT. This codes for CSARAQRELNTGELFF.

The chain uses TRBV5-1 and TRBJ2-5; 8 nucleotides line up with TRBD2. Germline lookup yields CDR1 SGHRS and CDR2 YFSETQ. The CDR3 totals 17 residues. Trimming removed 6 bases from V and 4 bases from J; junction bases left unmatched: 17. This CDR3 is CASTARPGGALRETQYF. The DNA of the CDR3 is TGCGCCAGCACCGCGCGGCCGGGGGGGGCCCTTCGAGAGACCCAGTACTTC.

This CDR3 is CASSGTVSYNEQFF. The CDR3, as DNA: TGTGCCAGCAGCGGGACGGTCTCCTACAATGAGCAGTTCTTC. V usage is TRBV6-1 and J usage is TRBJ2-1, with D perhaps given as TRBD1 or TRBD2 (5 bases each). Germline V gene lookup returns CDR1 MNHNS and CDR2 SASEGT. CDR3 length equals 14 residues. Between the trimmed V and J ends, which lost 6 bases and 0 bases, there was a span of 9 bases.

The chain employs TRBV7-2 and TRBJ2-7; perhaps TRBD2 as D (6 bases). The CDR3 sequence is 16 residues long. V lost 5 bases, J lost 0 bases, and 17 bases lay in between. CDR1 SGHTA and CDR2 FQGNSA come from the germline V gene. In DNA, the CDR3 is TGTGCCAGCAGCCCAATTGGGGACTTAAACTCCTACGAGCAGTACTTC. Amino acid sequence: CASSPIGDLNSYEQYF.

This clonotype has only a few counts. CDR3 sequence reads: CATTGGAATGELFF. CDR3 sequence (DNA): TGTGCCACCACTGGGGGGGCAGCCACCGGGGAGCTGTTTTTT. The rearrangement uses TRBV24-1 and TRBJ2-2, with a tentative D call TRBD2 (7 bases). Deletions cut 8 bases from V and 4 bases from J, with 13 bases between. Germline CDR1 and CDR2: KGHDR and SFDVKD. The CDR3 sequence is 14 residues long.

This chain links TRBV6-5 with TRBJ2-2; unclear D gene. Trimming took 2 bases from V and 5 from J, leaving 3 bases between them. The germline V gene has CDR1 MNHEY and CDR2 SVGAGI. The CDR3 has 12 residues. CDR3: CASSYTTGELFF. As DNA, the CDR3 is TGTGCCAGCAGTTACACTACCGGGGAGCTGTTTTTT.

J is TRBJ2-2 and V is TRBV20-1, with D unresolved. V was pared by 4 bases and J by 7 bases, with 10 bases between. There are 12 residues in the CDR3. The germline V gene has CDR1 DFQATT and CDR2 SNEGSKA (reference sequence). The CDR3: CSANGPGGELFF. The CDR3, as DNA: TGCAGTGCTAACGGGCCGGGCGGGGAGCTGTTTTTT.